The 10 T cell receptor beta chains presented below share a single source sample, sequenced in a study of vaccination and CD4 T cells after COVID-19. Treatment denoted: roughly 11-day PBMC culture with coronavirus spike peptide pools or control peptides (ViraFEST assay). Sequencing of DNA taken from cultured CD4+ T cells relied on the Oncomine TCR Beta short-read assay. TCRdb reprocessed the PCR reads via MiXCR and lists one record per CDR3 protein. The sample lists several thousand distinct CDR3 sequences, 30% occurring once. Their recognized antigens are unknown. Sequenced material: CD4+ T cells from blood, cultured in vitro, taken after SARS-CoV-2 vaccination. The source of these receptors is a human donor who had recovered from COVID-19.

V gene TRBV7-3 combines with J gene TRBJ2-2; 7 bases are shared with TRBD2. CDR3 size: 16 residues. In germline, CDR1 is SGHTA, CDR2 FQGTGA. The V segment lost 4 bases and the J segment 5 bases; nucleotides outside the gene matches: 10. The CDR3, as DNA: TGTGCCAGCAGCTCCGGAGGGAGGGGTTCGACCGGGGAGCTGTTTTTT. Protein product: CASSSGGRGSTGELFF. Full variable domain (remainder filled in from reference TRBV7-3 and TRBJ2-2): GAGVSQTPSNKVTEKGKYVELRCDPISGHTALYWYRQSLGQGPEFLIYFQGTGAADDSGLPNDRFFAVRPEGSVSTLKIQRTERGDSAVYLCASSSGGRGSTGELFFGEGSRLTVL.

In this sample, this clonotype is medium-sized. This rearrangement joins TRBV2 to TRBJ2-3; D ambiguous. V dropped 3 bases and J dropped 0 bases, with 7 bases sitting between them. CDR3 length: 14 amino acids. Germline V CDR1 and CDR2: SNHLY, FYNNEI. The CDR3 region has the DNA TGTGCCAGCAGTGAGTCCTGGAGCACAGATACGCAGTATTTT. It is translated as CASSESWSTDTQYF.

Within the sample, this clonotype is medium-sized. V and J are TRBV7-9 and TRBJ2-7; D remains ambiguous. V lost 3 bases and J 2 bases, leaving 5 bases between the germline ends. The CDR3 contains 12 residues. Per germline, CDR1 SEHNR and CDR2 FQNEAQ (reference sequence). The CDR3 nucleotides read TGTGCCAGCAGCTTGGCCCCCTACGAGCAGTACTTC. Protein sequence: CASSLAPYEQYF.

The V call is TRBV7-2, the J call TRBJ2-7, with a tentative D call TRBD1 (6 bases). CDR3 size: 16 residues. Germline V gene sequence: CDR1 SGHTA, CDR2 FQGNSA. Trimming cost V 6 bases and J 1 base, with 19 bases left between them. The CDR3 bases are TGTGCCAGCAGTCCCTACGGGACACCCGTTTCCTACGAGCAGTACTTC. Its protein product is CASSPYGTPVSYEQYF.

The V and J genes are TRBV20-1 and TRBJ2-1, with unresolved D. This CDR3 contains 14 residues. Germline assignment: CDR1 DFQATT and CDR2 SNEGSKA (reference sequence). The V end lost 2 bases, the J end lost 3 bases, and 11 bases lay between the germline ends. DNA of the CDR3: TGCAGTGCTAGAAAACAGTTCATCTACAATGAGCAGTTCTTC. This gives the protein CSARKQFIYNEQFF.

This clonotype was picked up a small number of times. This chain links TRBV2 with TRBJ1-5; D is ambiguous. Looked up from germline, CDR1 is SNHLY and CDR2 is FYNNEI. Trimming removed 6 bases from V and 3 bases from J, with 6 bases in between. The CDR3 loop spans 12 amino acids. For the CDR3, the DNA is TGTGCCAGCAGACAACCCAATCAGCCCCAGCATTTT. This codes for CASRQPNQPQHF.

This clonotype is categorized as medium-sized. The chain recombines TRBV7-9 with TRBJ2-5, with 11 bases lining up with TRBD2. This CDR3 has 17 residues. The germline gives CDR1 SEHNR, CDR2 FQNEAQ (reference sequence). The ends lost 4 bases at V and 5 bases at J; junction bases unmatched: 12. In DNA, the CDR3 is TGTGCCAGCAGCTCCTTAGCGGGGGGGCCGGTCCTTGAGACCCAGTACTTC. Its protein is CASSSLAGGPVLETQYF.

The chain employs TRBV28 and TRBJ2-3; the match to TRBD1 covers 9 bases. This CDR3 contains 14 residues. Per germline, CDR1 MDHEN and CDR2 SYDVKM. With V trimmed by 4 bases and J by 3 bases, 2 bases remained unmatched. The CDR3 region has the DNA TGTGCCAGCAGTTCCGGACAGGGGACAGATACGCAGTATTTT. The encoded protein is CASSSGQGTDTQYF.

This rearrangement joins TRBV5-5 to TRBJ2-3; 10 bases match TRBD1. Per germline, CDR1 SGHKS and CDR2 YYEKEE (reference sequence). The ends lost 4 bases at V and 7 bases at J; junction bases unmatched: 6. The CDR3 runs to 14 residues. DNA for the CDR3: TGTGCCAGCAGCCTGAGACAGGGGGCATATACGCAGTATTTT. Protein product: CASSLRQGAYTQYF.

This clonotype was counted between two and nine times. The chain is built from TRBV7-8 and TRBJ2-1; 7 nucleotides agree with TRBD2. This CDR3 spans 16 amino acids. Germline V CDR1 and CDR2: SGHVS, FQNEAQ. V shed 0 bases and J 4 bases; nucleotides not matched to a gene: 6. Here the CDR3 DNA reads TGTGCCAGCAGCTTAGCTCGGCTAGCGGATTACAATGAGCAGTTCTTC. It encodes CASSLARLADYNEQFF. Variable domain in full (rest from reference TRBV7-8 and TRBJ2-1): GAGVSQSPRYKVAKRGQDVALRCDPISGHVSLFWYQQALGQGPEFLTYFQNEAQLDKSGLPSDRFFAERPEGSVSTLKIQRTQQEDSAVYLCASSLARLADYNEQFFGPGTRLTVL.